The clone carrying this TCR beta chain has only one observation. This specimen comes from a study of T cells in localized non-small cell lung cancer. The CDR3 runs 14 residues. Trimming took off 0 bases at V and 6 bases at J, with 12 bases between the two ends. Germline-derived CDR1 and CDR2 are KGHSH and LQKENI. Sequencing used immunoSEQ multiplex PCR; TCRdb keeps in-frame clones, though not all of them. The sample has about 33,000 clones; around 93% are singletons. The clonotype originates from a female donor aged 60 or older with stage I lung adenocarcinoma. This chain connects TRBV18 to TRBJ2-7; no reliable D call. Specimen: peripheral blood, collected before any cancer treatment. CDR3 sequence: CASSPPRPLPEQYF. The CDR3 coding sequence is TGTGCCAGCTCACCACCGCGACCCCTTCCCGAGCAGTACTTC.